This TCR beta chain derives from a study of cytomegalovirus exposure and HLA in healthy donors. Losses at the gene ends were 0 bases for V and 2 bases for J; bases not matched to a gene: 4. The CDR3 has 16 residues. CDR1 SGDLS and CDR2 YYNGEE come from the germline V gene. PCR primers comprised 60 Vbeta and 13 Jbeta primers. Original analysis: The authors later counted 70 million to 85 million unique TCR beta chains, around 9.9 million of them shared. Sequenced by immunoSEQ multiplex PCR; TCRdb stores in-frame clones only, minus some. From that table come the V and J calls and clone size; the DNA was used to work out D and trimming. In all, the sample yields about 43,000 clones.

The source is a woman aged 25 to 39 in good health and CMV-seronegative. The chain has TRBV9 and TRBJ2-3; 9 nucleotides line up with TRBD2. The material sequenced was PBMCs. The CDR3: CASSVGTSGYTDTQYF. DNA of the CDR3: TGTGCCAGCAGCGTAGGAACTAGCGGGTACACAGATACGCAGTATTTT. Combining the CDR3 with reference TRBV9 and TRBJ2-3 gives the whole variable domain DSGVTQTPKHLITATGQRVTLRCSPRSGDLSVYWYQQSLDQGLQFLIQYYNGEERAKGNILERFSAQQFPDLHSELNLSSLELGDSALYFCASSVGTSGYTDTQYFGPGTRLTVL.